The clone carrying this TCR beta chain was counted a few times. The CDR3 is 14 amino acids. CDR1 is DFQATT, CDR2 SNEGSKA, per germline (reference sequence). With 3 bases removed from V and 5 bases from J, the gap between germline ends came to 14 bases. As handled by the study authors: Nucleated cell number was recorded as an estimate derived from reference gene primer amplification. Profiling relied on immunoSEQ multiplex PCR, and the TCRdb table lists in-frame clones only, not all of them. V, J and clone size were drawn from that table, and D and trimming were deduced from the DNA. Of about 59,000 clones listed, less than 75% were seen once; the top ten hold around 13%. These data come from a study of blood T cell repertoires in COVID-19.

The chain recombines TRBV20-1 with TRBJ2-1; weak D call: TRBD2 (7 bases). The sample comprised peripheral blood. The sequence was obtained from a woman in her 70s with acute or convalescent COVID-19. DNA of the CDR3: TGCAGTGCTAGTAAGGCGGGGGCCCACAATGAGCAGTTCTTC. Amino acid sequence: CSASKAGAHNEQFF.